Each of the 12 T cell receptor beta chains below was sequenced from the same sample in a study of STAT5B mutations in CD4+ large granular lymphocyte leukemia. Profiling relied on immunoSEQ multiplex PCR, and the TCRdb table lists in-frame clones only, not all of them. The data show 25,000 to 35,000 clones, about 70% seen once. The material sequenced was CD4+ T cells from blood buffy coats. These receptors were taken from a human donor in good health.

The chain combines TRBV30 with TRBJ2-7; D is unresolved. Trimming left V 2 bases short and J 1 base short, with 6 bases between. This CDR3 is 12 amino acids long. Looked up from germline, CDR1 is GTSNPN and CDR2 is SVGIG (reference sequence). Here the CDR3 DNA reads TGTGCCTGGAGTACCGGGTCCTACGAGCAGTACTTC. Translated, it gives CAWSTGSYEQYF.

The rearrangement links TRBV20-1 to TRBJ1-1; unclear D gene. The CDR3 covers 11 residues. In germline, CDR1 is DFQATT, CDR2 SNEGSKA (reference sequence). With 3 bases removed from V and 3 bases from J, the gap between germline ends came to 5 bases. DNA for the CDR3: TGCAGTGCTAGTCCGTACACTGAAGCTTTCTTT. It encodes CSASPYTEAFF.

This clone occurred a few times. This chain links TRBV28 with TRBJ1-6, with D hard to call. Per the germline V gene, CDR1 is MDHEN and CDR2 is SYDVKM. The V end lost 5 bases, the J end lost 0 bases, and 11 bases lay between the germline ends. CDR3 size: 16 residues. The CDR3 sequence is CASSLPLSSYNSPLHF. DNA for the CDR3: TGTGCCAGCAGTCTCCCCTTGAGCTCCTATAATTCACCCCTCCACTTT.

The chain recombines TRBV11-2 with TRBJ1-2, with D possibly TRBD1 on 5 matching bases. Trimming pared 5 bases from V and 6 bases from J, leaving 19 bases between. The CDR3 is made up of 15 amino acids. Germline CDR1 is SGHAT and CDR2 is FQNNGV. The CDR3 region has the DNA TGTGCCAGCAGCAGCCCCCTAGGGGCAACTCATGGCTACACCTTC. Residues: CASSSPLGATHGYTF.

This clone was detected only a few times. The chain combines TRBV9 with TRBJ2-1; D is perhaps TRBD2 (5 bases). The CDR3 is 13 amino acids. Germline CDR1 and CDR2: SGDLS and YYNGEE. The ends were cut back, 3 bases at V and 4 bases at J, with 8 bases in the middle. CDR3 region: CASSALVYNEQFF. CDR3 nucleotides: TGTGCCAGCAGCGCACTAGTTTACAATGAGCAGTTCTTC. Filled out from reference TRBV9 and TRBJ2-1, the complete variable domain reads DSGVTQTPKHLITATGQRVTLRCSPRSGDLSVYWYQQSLDQGLQFLIQYYNGEERAKGNILERFSAQQFPDLHSELNLSSLELGDSALYFCASSALVYNEQFFGPGTRLTVL.

The V and J genes are TRBV11-3 and TRBJ2-5; D possibly matches TRBD1 or TRBD2 (5 bases each). Germline CDR1 is SGHNT and CDR2 is YENEEA. There are 15 residues in the CDR3. V lost 1 base and J 5 bases, leaving 14 bases between the germline ends. CDR3 region: CASSLASGAGETQYF. The CDR3 DNA follows: TGTGCCAGCAGCTTAGCTTCCGGGGCCGGGGAGACCCAGTACTTC. Variable domain in full (rest from reference TRBV11-3 and TRBJ2-5): EAGVVQSPRYKIIEKKQPVAFWCNPISGHNTLYWYLQNLGQGPELLIRYENEEAVDDSQLPKDRFSAERLKGVDSTLKIQPAELGDSAVYLCASSLASGAGETQYFGPGTRLLVL.

The rearrangement joins TRBV29-1 to TRBJ1-2; TRBD1 is a possible D gene (6 bases). Germline values: CDR1 SQVTM, CDR2 ANQGSEA. The CDR3 consists of 14 residues. Trimming shortened V by 6 bases and J by 4 bases, and 18 bases separated the two germline ends. CDR3 in amino acids: CSVDGLQGSYGYTF. In nucleotides, the CDR3 is TGCAGCGTCGACGGCCTTCAGGGGAGCTATGGCTACACCTTC.

This rearrangement joins TRBV5-5 to TRBJ1-1; no reliable D call. This CDR3 has 14 amino acids. Trimming took 4 bases from V and 4 from J, leaving 14 bases between them. Germline V CDR1 and CDR2: SGHKS, YYEKEE (reference sequence). The CDR3 spells CASSTAGTGTEAFF. The CDR3, as DNA: TGTGCCAGCAGCACCGCCGGCACTGGCACTGAAGCTTTCTTT.

In this sample, this clone turned up once. The chain joins TRBV9 to TRBJ2-3; no clear D gene. Germline V gene sequence: CDR1 SGDLS, CDR2 YYNGEE. This CDR3 contains 15 residues. The germline V and J ends were trimmed by 1 base and 1 base, with 10 bases remaining between them. CDR3 nucleotides: TGTGCCAGCAGCGTATTGGGTGGACGCACAGATACGCAGTATTTT. Translated: CASSVLGGRTDTQYF.

The chain is built from TRBV9 and TRBJ2-5, with D perhaps TRBD1 or TRBD2 (6 bases each). With 3 bases removed from V and 2 bases from J, the gap between germline ends came to 17 bases. CDR3 length: 16 residues. Germline V gene data show CDR1 as SGDLS and CDR2 as YYNGEE. The CDR3 DNA follows: TGTGCCAGCAGCGCCGTCGGGGGCGGTACACAAGAGACCCAGTACTTC. This encodes CASSAVGGGTQETQYF.

The gene calls are TRBV19 and TRBJ2-1, with TRBD1 as a possible D gene (6 bases). Trimming cost V 6 bases and J 10 bases, with 16 bases left between them. CDR3 length: 13 amino acids. The germline V gene has CDR1 LNHDA and CDR2 SQIVND (reference sequence). The CDR3 coding sequence is TGTGCCAGTAGGACAGGAGGAACGAGAGAGCAGTTCTTC. Translation gives CASRTGGTREQFF. Using reference TRBV19 and TRBJ2-1 for the parts outside the CDR3, the full variable domain is DGGITQSPKYLFRKEGQNVTLSCEQNLNHDAMYWYRQDPGQGLRLIYYSQIVNDFQKGDIAEGYSVSREKKESFPLTVTSAQKNPTAFYLCASRTGGTREQFFGPGTRLTVL.

This clone was seen only once. V usage is TRBV2 and J usage is TRBJ1-3, with 10 bases that match TRBD1. V shed 1 base and J 3 bases; nucleotides not matched to a gene: 3. The CDR3 runs 16 residues. Germline V CDR1 and CDR2: SNHLY, FYNNEI. In nucleotides, the CDR3 is TGTGCCAGCAGTGAAGGACAGGGGGCTTTTGGAAACACCATATATTTT. Translating it yields CASSEGQGAFGNTIYF.